This TCR beta chain is from a study of technical replicates of blood from several donors. Profiled with immunoSEQ multiplex PCR; TCRdb holds only in-frame clones, not every one. Altogether approximately 92,000 clones are present, roughly 95% being singletons, with the ten largest covering approximately 0.36%. Looked up from germline, CDR1 is SGHDN and CDR2 is FVKESK. The CDR3 has 13 residues. Trimming removed 2 bases from V and 9 bases from J, with 12 bases in between. The chain links TRBV14 to TRBJ2-3; possibly TRBD1 for D (5 bases). The sequenced sample was T cells isolated from PBMCs. The TCR sequence derives from a human donor in good health. The CDR3 DNA reads TGTGCCAGCAGCCAATCCGGTAGGGGAACGCAGTATTTT. The encoded protein is CASSQSGRGTQYF.